The 22 T cell receptor beta chains below were found in one sample sequenced in a study of OX40 agonist ivuxolimab in advanced cancers. Using immunoSEQ multiplex PCR, the repertoire was profiled, and TCRdb retains in-frame clones only, with some absent. The sample carries about 35,000 clones, 84% recorded once. This specimen consisted of CD4+ or CD8+ T cells sorted from blood, obtained in a trial of the OX40 agonist ivuxolimab. The receptors here all came from an adult with an advanced solid tumor such as melanoma, head and neck, liver or kidney cancer.

The gene calls are TRBV6-1 and TRBJ1-5, with D possibly TRBD1 on 6 matching bases. In germline, CDR1 is MNHNS, CDR2 SASEGT. The CDR3 has 15 residues. Trimming took 0 bases from V and 3 from J, leaving 9 bases between them. The CDR3 DNA follows: TGTGCCAGCAGTGAAGCAGGGGGTAACAATCAGCCCCAGCATTTT. The encoded protein is CASSEAGGNNQPQHF.

The chain recombines TRBV15 with TRBJ1-2; D remains unclear. Trimming shortened V by 1 base and J by 6 bases, and 12 bases separated the two germline ends. Germline loops: CDR1 LNHNV, CDR2 YYDKDF (reference sequence). The CDR3 totals 14 residues. The CDR3, as DNA: TGTGCCACCAGCAGAGTAGGAGGAATCGATGGCTACACCTTC. Residues: CATSRVGGIDGYTF.

The rearrangement uses TRBV5-1 and TRBJ2-1; D unresolved. The V and J ends lost 4 bases and 4 bases respectively, with 15 bases between them. CDR1 SGHRS and CDR2 YFSETQ come from the germline V gene. The CDR3 totals 15 residues. DNA for the CDR3: TGCGCCAGCAGCCCCAATAGTGGGCTATACAATGAGCAGTTCTTC. It codes for CASSPNSGLYNEQFF.

This clone has a single count. The rearrangement links TRBV6-6 to TRBJ1-2; tentative D call: TRBD1 (6 bases). This CDR3 region has 12 residues. Germline V gene sequence: CDR1 MNHNY, CDR2 SVGAGI (reference sequence). Trimming shortened V by 7 bases and J by 8 bases, and 14 bases separated the two germline ends. CDR3 in DNA: TGTGCCAGCACCTCATACAGGGAGGGCTACACCTTC. Protein: CASTSYREGYTF.

This chain links TRBV5-8 with TRBJ1-2; 8 bases are a match to TRBD1. The CDR3 is 15 amino acids. V was clipped by 6 bases and J by 5 bases; unmatched bases: 12. Germline CDR1 and CDR2: SGHTS and YDEGEE. The CDR3 loop reads CASTPSDRESYGYTF. The DNA for the CDR3 is TGTGCCAGCACCCCATCGGACAGGGAATCTTATGGCTACACCTTC.

The gene calls are TRBV7-3 and TRBJ1-6, with 9 bases lining up with TRBD1. Germline loops: CDR1 SGHTA, CDR2 FQGTGA. Unmatched junction bases numbered 6, after V lost 4 bases and J lost 8 bases. This CDR3 region has 15 residues. The chain's CDR3 is CASSYQGQGYSPLHF. The CDR3 nucleotides read TGTGCCAGCAGCTACCAGGGACAGGGTTATTCACCCCTCCACTTT.

This chain links TRBV7-2 with TRBJ2-3; TRBD2 agrees at 8 bases. The CDR3 sequence is 15 residues long. V was clipped by 3 bases and J by 8 bases; unmatched bases: 10. Germline values: CDR1 SGHTA, CDR2 FQGNSA. Here the CDR3 DNA reads TGTGCCAGCAGCTTCCCTGCGGGGGGTATAGGTACGCAGTATTTT. As protein: CASSFPAGGIGTQYF.

This clone has just one count. This rearrangement joins TRBV10-3 to TRBJ2-4, with a possible D match to TRBD2 (6 bases). V dropped 3 bases and J dropped 0 bases, with 15 bases sitting between them. CDR3 length: 17 amino acids. Per the germline V gene, CDR1 is ENHRY and CDR2 is SYGVKD. CDR3 nucleotides: TGTGCCATCAGTGAATGGGGAGGCGTTGGAGCCAAAAACATTCAGTACTTC. This translates into CAISEWGGVGAKNIQYF.

The chain is built from TRBV7-9 and TRBJ1-5; D is possibly TRBD1 (5 bases). The length of the CDR3 is 15 residues. The V gene's germline CDR1 is SEHNR and CDR2 FQNEAQ (reference sequence). V lost 5 bases and J 4 bases, leaving 15 bases between the germline ends. The CDR3 sequence: CASSPPGTGNQPQHF. CDR3 in DNA: TGTGCCAGCAGCCCGCCCGGGACCGGGAATCAGCCCCAGCATTTT.

This clone was observed once. The chain employs TRBV5-6 and TRBJ2-7; TRBD2 agrees at 8 bases. The CDR3 length is 14 residues. V shed 8 bases, J shed 6 bases, and the junction held 13 bases outside the gene matches. Per the germline V gene, CDR1 is SGHDT and CDR2 is YYEEEE. The CDR3 DNA sequence: TGTGCCAGTTCGGGTCGGGGGGGCCTAGGCGAGCAGTACTTC. It specifies CASSGRGGLGEQYF.

The genes are TRBV5-6 and TRBJ1-2, with D tentatively TRBD1 (6 bases). The V gene's germline CDR1 is SGHDT and CDR2 YYEEEE. The V end was cut by 0 bases, the J end by 7 bases, with 16 bases between. This CDR3 is built from 15 residues. CDR3 nucleotides: TGTGCCAGCAGCTTGGGCACAGGGACGGAGAGTGGCTACACCTTC. It specifies CASSLGTGTESGYTF.

The CDR3 loop is CASSELDRTHQETQYF. Here the CDR3 DNA reads TGTGCCAGCAGTGAATTGGACAGGACTCACCAAGAGACCCAGTACTTC. The chain uses TRBV6-1 and TRBJ2-5; 7 positions match TRBD1. Germline-derived CDR1 and CDR2 are MNHNS and SASEGT. CDR3 length: 16 residues. Germline trimming cut 2 bases from V and 0 bases from J; bases unmatched to any gene: 6.

V is TRBV5-4 and J is TRBJ1-1, with 7 bases matching TRBD1. The CDR3 consists of 16 residues. V lost 3 bases, J lost 0 bases, and 8 bases stayed unmatched. Germline CDR1 SGHNT, CDR2 YYREEE (reference sequence). The chain's CDR3 is CASSWEPGQLNTEAFF. Written as DNA, the CDR3 is TGTGCCAGCAGCTGGGAACCGGGACAGCTGAACACTGAAGCTTTCTTT. Looking up the rest from reference TRBV5-4 and TRBJ1-1 gives the full variable domain: ETGVTQSPTHLIKTRGQQVTLRCSSQSGHNTVSWYQQALGQGPQFIFQYYREEENGRGNFPPRFSGLQFPNYSSELNVNALELDDSALYLCASSWEPGQLNTEAFFGQGTRLTVV.

This chain connects TRBV19 to TRBJ2-3, with TRBD1 as a possible D gene (5 bases). Trimming took off 0 bases at V and 0 bases at J, with 7 bases between the two ends. The CDR3 covers 15 residues. The germline gives CDR1 LNHDA, CDR2 SQIVND (reference sequence). The CDR3 spells CASSIERGSTDTQYF. The CDR3 nucleotides read TGTGCCAGTAGTATAGAAAGGGGAAGCACAGATACGCAGTATTTT.

The V gene is TRBV5-6, the J gene TRBJ1-2, with D hard to call. Germline CDR1 and CDR2: SGHDT and YYEEEE. The CDR3 is made up of 15 amino acids. The ends were cut back, 0 bases at V and 6 bases at J, with 15 bases in the middle. The CDR3 is CASSLGGRGLDGYTF. The CDR3 coding sequence is TGTGCCAGCAGCTTGGGGGGTCGAGGGCTTGATGGCTACACCTTC.

The chain is built from TRBV2 and TRBJ2-3; D is ambiguous. Trimming removed 7 bases at V and 0 bases at J, with 5 bases between. Germline-derived CDR1 and CDR2 are SNHLY and FYNNEI. This CDR3 is 12 amino acids long. The CDR3 DNA is TGTGCCAGCACGCTGAGCACAGATACGCAGTATTTT. It codes for CASTLSTDTQYF.

V gene TRBV29-1 combines with J gene TRBJ2-5; weak D call: TRBD1 (5 bases). Germline values: CDR1 SQVTM, CDR2 ANQGSEA. The V end lost 6 bases, the J end lost 5 bases, and 16 bases lay between the germline ends. CDR3 length: 13 amino acids. The CDR3 DNA is TGCAGCGTCGACCGCCCAGGGAAGGAGACCCAGTACTTC. It codes for CSVDRPGKETQYF. Complete variable domain (other parts from reference TRBV29-1 and TRBJ2-5): SAVISQKPSRDICQRGTSLTIQCQVDSQVTMMFWYRQQPGQSLTLIATANQGSEATYESGFVIDKFPISRPNLTFSTLTVSNMSPEDSSIYLCSVDRPGKETQYFGPGTRLLVL.

CDR3 sequence: CASSRAGGNEQFF. The CDR3 coding sequence is TGTGCCAGCAGTAGGGCAGGGGGCAATGAGCAGTTCTTC. The genes are TRBV27 and TRBJ2-1; the match to TRBD1 covers 7 bases. V lost 5 bases, J lost 6 bases, and 4 bases stayed unmatched. Germline-derived CDR1 and CDR2 are MNHEY and SMNVEV (reference sequence). This CDR3 has 13 residues.

This clone appeared a few times. This rearrangement joins TRBV12-5 to TRBJ1-1; D uncertain. CDR3 size: 14 residues. The germline CDR1 and CDR2 sequences are LGHNT and FRNRAP. V lost 4 bases and J lost 9, with 18 bases in between. CDR3 loop: CASGSGLPTSQAFF. The CDR3 DNA is TGTGCTAGTGGTTCAGGTTTACCGACAAGTCAAGCTTTCTTT.

The gene calls are TRBV2 and TRBJ2-1, with 10 bases fitting TRBD2. The CDR3 is 12 residues long. The germline CDR1 and CDR2 sequences are SNHLY and FYNNEI. V was clipped by 7 bases and J by 10 bases; unmatched bases: 4. The CDR3 DNA is TGTGCCAGCAAGCGGGGGGGCCCCGAGCAGTTCTTC. This translates into CASKRGGPEQFF.

The chain uses TRBV18 and TRBJ2-6, with TRBD2 identical over 7 bases. The CDR3 is made up of 17 amino acids. Germline V lookup: CDR1 KGHSH, CDR2 LQKENI. Trimming took 3 bases from V and 1 from J; bases not matched to a gene: 6. The chain's CDR3 is CASSPLGRASGANVLTF. The CDR3 coding sequence is TGTGCCAGCTCACCCCTGGGGAGGGCGTCTGGGGCCAACGTCCTGACTTTC. Complete variable domain (other parts from reference TRBV18 and TRBJ2-6): NAGVMQNPRHLVRRRGQEARLRCSPMKGHSHVYWYRQLPEEGLKFMVYLQKENIIDESGMPKERFSAEFPKEGPSILRIQQVVRGDSAAYFCASSPLGRASGANVLTFGAGSRLTVL.

The J gene is TRBJ2-3, the V gene TRBV7-9, with 10 bases fitting TRBD2. There are 15 residues in the CDR3. Germline CDR1 is SEHNR and CDR2 is FQNEAQ (reference sequence). The junction had 3 bases not matched to a gene; V was cut back by 5 bases and J by 1 base. CDR3 in amino acids: CASSRTSGGTDTQYF. CDR3 DNA: TGTGCCAGCAGCCGAACTAGCGGGGGCACAGATACGCAGTATTTT.